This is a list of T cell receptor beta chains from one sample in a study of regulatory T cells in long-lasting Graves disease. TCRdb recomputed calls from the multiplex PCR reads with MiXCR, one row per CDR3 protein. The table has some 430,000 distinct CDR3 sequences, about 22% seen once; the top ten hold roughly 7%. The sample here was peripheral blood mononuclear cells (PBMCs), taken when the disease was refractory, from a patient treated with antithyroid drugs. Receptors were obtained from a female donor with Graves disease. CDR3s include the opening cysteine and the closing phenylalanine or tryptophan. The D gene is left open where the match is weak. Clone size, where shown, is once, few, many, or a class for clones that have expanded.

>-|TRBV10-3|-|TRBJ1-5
TGTGCCATCAGTGAGTATTCGGGTCTTAGCAATCAGCCCCAGCATTTT
CAISEYSGLSNQPQHF
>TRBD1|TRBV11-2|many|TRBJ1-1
TGTGCCAGCAGCAAACGCCGGGACAGAGTGAACACTGAAGCTTTCTTT
CASSKRRDRVNTEAFF
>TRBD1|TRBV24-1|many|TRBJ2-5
TGTGCCACCGCGGTGACAGGGGGGCAAGAGACCCAGTACTTC
CATAVTGGQETQYF
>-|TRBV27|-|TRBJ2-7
TGTGCCAGCAGCCTAGGGGGGAAACAGCTCGAGCAGTACTTC
CASSLGGKQLEQYF
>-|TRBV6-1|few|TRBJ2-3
TGTGCCAGCAATGGCGGGGAGTCGACAGATACGCAGTATTTT
CASNGGESTDTQYF
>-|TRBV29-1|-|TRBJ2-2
TGCAGCGCTGAAAGCGACACCGGGGAGCTGTTTTTT
CSAESDTGELFF
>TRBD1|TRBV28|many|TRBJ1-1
TGTGCCAGCAGTCTAGGGACAGGGGGAAACACTGAAGCTTTCTTT
CASSLGTGGNTEAFF
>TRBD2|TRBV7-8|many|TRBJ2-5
TGTGCCAGCAGCCAGCGGGGTAGCGGGAGAGTCCAAGAGACCCAGTACTTC
CASSQRGSGRVQETQYF
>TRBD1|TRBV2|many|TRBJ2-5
TGTGCCAGCACCCAGGGGGACACAGAGACCCAGTACTTC
CASTQGDTETQYF
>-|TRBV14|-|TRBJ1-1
TGTGCCAGCAGCCAAGGGACTCTATGGAACACTGAAGCTTTCTTT
CASSQGTLWNTEAFF
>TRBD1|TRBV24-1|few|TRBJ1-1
TGTGCCACCAGTCCCGGGACAGGGGGCGGCGCTGAAGCTTTCTTT
CATSPGTGGGAEAFF
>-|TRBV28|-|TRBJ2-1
TGTGCCAGCAGTTCCCTGAGAGGCCCCTACAATGAGCAGTTCTTC
CASSSLRGPYNEQFF
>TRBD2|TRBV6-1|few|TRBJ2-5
TGTGCCAGCACCCACAGCGGGAGTAGGGAGACCCAGTACTTC
CASTHSGSRETQYF
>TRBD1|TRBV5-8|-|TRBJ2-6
TGTGCCAGCAGCCCCCGGGACAGGGGGATCAGAGGGGCCAACGTCCTGACTTTC
CASSPRDRGIRGANVLTF
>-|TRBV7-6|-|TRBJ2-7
TGTGCCAGCAGCTTAGGGGGGTTCCGCGAGCAGTACTTC
CASSLGGFREQYF
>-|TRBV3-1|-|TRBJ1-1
TGTGCCAGCAGCCAAGATCGGTGGGGGAACACTGAAGCTTTCTTT
CASSQDRWGNTEAFF
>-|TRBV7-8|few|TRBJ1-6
TGTGCCAGCAGCCAGATGACCGCGTCCGGGTTATCTAATTCACCCCTCCACTTT
CASSQMTASGLSNSPLHF
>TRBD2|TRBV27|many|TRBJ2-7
TGTGCCAGCAGTTCGACTAGCGGGGGATACGAGCAGTACTTC
CASSSTSGGYEQYF
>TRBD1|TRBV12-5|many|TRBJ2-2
TGTGCTAGTGGTTTGTTGACAGGGGGCACCGGGGAGCTGTTTTTT
CASGLLTGGTGELFF
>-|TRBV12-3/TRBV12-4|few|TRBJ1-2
TGTGCCAGCAGTCCCGGGACTGTCTTC
CASSPGTVF
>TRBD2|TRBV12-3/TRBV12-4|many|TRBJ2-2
TGTGCCAGCAGCAGGACTAGCGGGGGGGCGCCGAACACCGGGGAGCTGTTTTTT
CASSRTSGGAPNTGELFF
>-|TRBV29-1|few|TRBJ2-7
TGCAGCGGGAGGACGGACTCCTACGAGCAGTACTTC
CSGRTDSYEQYF
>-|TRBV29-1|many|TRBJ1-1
TGCAGCGCAACCGCGGGGGGACCGAACACTGAAGCTTTCTTT
CSATAGGPNTEAFF
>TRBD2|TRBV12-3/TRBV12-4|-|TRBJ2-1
TGTGCCAGCAGTCGGGGAGGGAACCCGTTCTTC
CASSRGGNPFF
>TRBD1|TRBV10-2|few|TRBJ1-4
TGCGCCAGCACCACACAGGGGAACGAAAAACTGTTTTTT
CASTTQGNEKLFF
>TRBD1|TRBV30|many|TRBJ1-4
TGTGCCGGGACAGGGGCTGAAAAACTGTTTTTT
CAGTGAEKLFF
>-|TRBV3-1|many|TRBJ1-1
TGTGCCAGCAGCCACGGTGAGTCTGAAGCTTTCTTT
CASSHGESEAFF
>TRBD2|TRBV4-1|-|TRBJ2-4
TGCGCCAGCAGCCAGGGACAAACGGGGGGGAAAGACATTCAGTACTTC
CASSQGQTGGKDIQYF
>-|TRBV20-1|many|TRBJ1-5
TGCAGTGCGCACCAGGGGTCCGATCAGCCCCAGCATTTT
CSAHQGSDQPQHF
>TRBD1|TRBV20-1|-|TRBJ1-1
TGCAGTGCTAGAGGGGACAGCTTGAACACTGAAGCTTTCTTT
CSARGDSLNTEAFF
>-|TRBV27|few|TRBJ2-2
TGTGCCAGCAGTCCTGGAAGACCCACCGGGGAGCTGTTTTTT
CASSPGRPTGELFF
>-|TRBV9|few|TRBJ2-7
TGTGCCAGCAGCCCGACCGGGACGGCTGCCTACGAGCAGTACTTC
CASSPTGTAAYEQYF
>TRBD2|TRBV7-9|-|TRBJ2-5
TGTGCCAGCAGCTTCAGCGGAACTAGCGGGTCCCAAGAGACCCAGTACTTC
CASSFSGTSGSQETQYF
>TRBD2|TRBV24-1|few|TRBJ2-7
TGTGCCACCAGTGACACTAGCGGGAGCCCTTACGAGCAGTACTTC
CATSDTSGSPYEQYF
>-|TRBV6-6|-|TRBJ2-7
TGTGCCAGCAGTTACTCGATCAGCGTAGCTTACGAGCAGTACTTC
CASSYSISVAYEQYF
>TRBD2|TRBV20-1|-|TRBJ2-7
TGCAGTGCTCCGGCCAGGGAGGGGTACGAGCAGTACTTC
CSAPAREGYEQYF
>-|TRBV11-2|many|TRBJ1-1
TGTGCCAGCAGCTTTACGGAAGGGAGCACTGAAGCTTTCTTT
CASSFTEGSTEAFF
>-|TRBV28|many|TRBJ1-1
TGTGCCAGCAGTTCTGACATGAACACTGAAGCTTTCTTT
CASSSDMNTEAFF
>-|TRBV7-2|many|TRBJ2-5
TGTGCCAGCAGCCTGGGACCCCCTGGAGAGACCCAGTACTTC
CASSLGPPGETQYF
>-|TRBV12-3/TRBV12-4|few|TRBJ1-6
TGTGCCAGCAGTTTCGGCAGGTTCTCCTATAATTCACCCCTCCACTTT
CASSFGRFSYNSPLHF
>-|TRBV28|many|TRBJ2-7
TGTGCCAGCAGTCCGACAGGAGAAGGGTACGAGCAGTACTTC
CASSPTGEGYEQYF
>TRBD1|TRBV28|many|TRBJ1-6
TGTGCCAGCAGACCCCCGGGACAGGGGATTTCACCCCTCCACTTT
CASRPPGQGISPLHF
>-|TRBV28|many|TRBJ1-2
TGTGCCAGCAGAACGCGGGACACTCCCTATGGCTACACCTTC
CASRTRDTPYGYTF
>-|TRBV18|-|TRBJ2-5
TGTGCCAGCTCACCAACCCCGTGGCAGGGGTTAATGGAGACCCAGTACTTC
CASSPTPWQGLMETQYF
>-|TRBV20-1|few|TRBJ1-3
TGCAGTGCGGTAAAGGGGCCCTCTGGAAACACCATATATTTT
CSAVKGPSGNTIYF
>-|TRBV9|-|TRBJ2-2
TGTGCCAGCAGCGATGCGCCGAACACCGGGGAGCTGTTTTTT
CASSDAPNTGELFF
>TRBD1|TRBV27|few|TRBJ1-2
TGTGCCAGCAGTTGGACAGGGGGTTATCAAGGCTACACCTTC
CASSWTGGYQGYTF
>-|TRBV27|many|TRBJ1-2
TGTGCCAGCAGTTTAGACAGTCGAAACTATGGCTACACCTTC
CASSLDSRNYGYTF
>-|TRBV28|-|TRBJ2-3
TGTGCCAGCAACGGGGGCAGCGAGGATACGCAGTATTTT
CASNGGSEDTQYF
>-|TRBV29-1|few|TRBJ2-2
TGCAGCGTTGATTGGGGCACCGGGGAGCTGTTTTTT
CSVDWGTGELFF
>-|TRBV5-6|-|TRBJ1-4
TGTGCCAGCAGCTATGCTGCCGGGAGTTTGAAACTGTTTTTT
CASSYAAGSLKLFF
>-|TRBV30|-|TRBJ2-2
TGTGCCTGGCGGCTTACCGGGGAGCTGTTTTTT
CAWRLTGELFF
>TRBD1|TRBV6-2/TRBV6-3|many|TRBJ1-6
TGTGCCAGCAGTTACTCTTCGACAGGGGGAGATTCACCCCTCCACTTT
CASSYSSTGGDSPLHF